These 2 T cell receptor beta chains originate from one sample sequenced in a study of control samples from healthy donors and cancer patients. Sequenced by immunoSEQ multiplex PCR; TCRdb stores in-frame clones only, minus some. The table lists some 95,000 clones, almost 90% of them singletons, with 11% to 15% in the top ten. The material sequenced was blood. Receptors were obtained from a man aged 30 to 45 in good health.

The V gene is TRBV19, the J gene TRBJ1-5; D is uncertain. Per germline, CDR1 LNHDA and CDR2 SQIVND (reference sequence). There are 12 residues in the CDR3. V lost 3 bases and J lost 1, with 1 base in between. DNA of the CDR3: TGTGCCAGTAGTATGAGCAATCAGCCCCAGCATTTT. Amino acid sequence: CASSMSNQPQHF.

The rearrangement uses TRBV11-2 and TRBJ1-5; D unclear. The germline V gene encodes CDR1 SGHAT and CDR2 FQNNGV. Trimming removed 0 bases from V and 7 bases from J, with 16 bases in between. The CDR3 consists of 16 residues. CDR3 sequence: CASSLDGSGLAQPQHF. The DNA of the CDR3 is TGTGCCAGCAGCTTAGACGGTTCCGGACTGGCGCAGCCCCAGCATTTT.